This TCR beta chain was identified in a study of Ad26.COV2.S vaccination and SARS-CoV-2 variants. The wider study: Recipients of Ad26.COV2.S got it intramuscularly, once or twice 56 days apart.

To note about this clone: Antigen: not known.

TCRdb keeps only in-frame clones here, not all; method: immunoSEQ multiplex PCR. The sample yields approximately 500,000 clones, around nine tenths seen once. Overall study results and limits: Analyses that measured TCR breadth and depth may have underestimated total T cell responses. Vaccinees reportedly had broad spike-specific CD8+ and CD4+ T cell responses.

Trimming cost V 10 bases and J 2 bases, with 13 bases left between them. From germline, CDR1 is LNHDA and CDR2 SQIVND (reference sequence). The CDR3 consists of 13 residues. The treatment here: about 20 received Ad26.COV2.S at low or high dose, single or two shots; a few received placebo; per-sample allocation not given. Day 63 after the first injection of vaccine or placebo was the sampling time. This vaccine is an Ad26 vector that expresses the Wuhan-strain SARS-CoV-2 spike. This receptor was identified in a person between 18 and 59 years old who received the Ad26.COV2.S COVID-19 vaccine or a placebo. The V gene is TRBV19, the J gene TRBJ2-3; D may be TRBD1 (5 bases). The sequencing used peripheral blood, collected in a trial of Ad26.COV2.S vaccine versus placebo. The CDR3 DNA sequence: TGTGCCACCCGCGCCAGGGTCACAGATACGCAGTATTTT. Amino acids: CATRARVTDTQYF.